Presented here are 29 T cell receptor beta chains from one specimen sequenced in a study of cytomegalovirus exposure and HLA in healthy donors. Primers included in the PCR were 60 Vbeta and 13 Jbeta primers. TCRdb keeps only in-frame clones here, not all; method: immunoSEQ multiplex PCR. The sample carries some 90,000 clones, 65% to 85% recorded once. Sequencing was performed on PBMCs. All receptors come from a man in his fifties or sixties in good health and CMV-seronegative.

The chain links TRBV7-9 to TRBJ2-3; TRBD2 agrees at 10 bases. Per the germline V gene, CDR1 is SEHNR and CDR2 is FQNEAQ (reference sequence). The CDR3 length is 15 residues. Trimming took 4 bases from V and 2 from J; bases not matched to a gene: 3. Here the CDR3 DNA reads TGTGCCAGCAGCTCGCTAGCGGGGGCCACAGATACGCAGTATTTT. Its translation: CASSSLAGATDTQYF. The full variable domain, its missing parts supplied by reference TRBV7-9 and TRBJ2-3, is DTGVSQNPRHKITKRGQNVTFRCDPISEHNRLYWYRQTLGQGPEFLTYFQNEAQLEKSRLLSDRFSAERPKGSFSTLEIQRTEQGDSAMYLCASSSLAGATDTQYFGPGTRLTVL.

The V gene is TRBV7-9, the J gene TRBJ2-3, with D maybe TRBD2 (5 bases). The germline V gene encodes CDR1 SEHNR and CDR2 FQNEAQ (reference sequence). The CDR3 contains 16 residues. V lost 1 base and J lost 4, with 15 bases in between. CDR3 sequence: CASSLGEVGEADTQYF. The CDR3 nucleotides read TGTGCCAGCAGCTTAGGGGAAGTGGGAGAGGCAGATACGCAGTATTTT.

V is TRBV18 and J is TRBJ1-1, with 7 bases fitting TRBD1. Unmatched junction bases numbered 14, after V lost 6 bases and J lost 4 bases. The length of the CDR3 is 16 residues. Germline V lookup: CDR1 KGHSH, CDR2 LQKENI. CDR3 region: CASSLSSQGLGTEAFF. The DNA for the CDR3 is TGTGCCAGCTCCTTAAGCTCACAGGGGTTGGGCACTGAAGCTTTCTTT.

The rearrangement joins TRBV27 to TRBJ2-4; 8 bases agree with TRBD2. From germline, CDR1 is MNHEY and CDR2 SMNVEV (reference sequence). There are 16 residues in the CDR3. The junction had 4 bases not matched to a gene; V was cut back by 2 bases and J by 1 base. The CDR3 bases are TGTGCCAGCAGTTTAGTATGGACTAGCGCCAAAAACATTCAGTACTTC. As protein: CASSLVWTSAKNIQYF.

The J gene is TRBJ2-1, the V gene TRBV27; D gene uncertain. The germline V gene encodes CDR1 MNHEY and CDR2 SMNVEV (reference sequence). This CDR3 is 15 amino acids long. The V gene lost 8 bases and the J gene lost 4 bases, with 18 bases spanning the gap. CDR3 bases: TGTGCCAGCTATCTTAATGCGGCAAAATACAATGAGCAGTTCTTC. Translated, it gives CASYLNAAKYNEQFF.

The chain links TRBV19 to TRBJ2-7; maybe TRBD1 (6 bases). The CDR3 length is 13 residues. Germline CDR1 LNHDA, CDR2 SQIVND (reference sequence). Trimming removed 3 bases from V and 8 bases from J, with 14 bases in between. CDR3 nucleotides: TGTGCCAGTAGTATCGGCAGGGGCAGCCAGCAGTACTTC. Its translation: CASSIGRGSQQYF.

The chain has TRBV2 and TRBJ2-7; 9 nucleotides line up with TRBD2. The length of the CDR3 is 13 residues. In germline, CDR1 is SNHLY, CDR2 FYNNEI. J lost 2 bases, V lost 7 bases, and 3 bases had no gene match. CDR3 nucleotide sequence: TGTGCCAGCATGGTAGCGGGGGCCTACGAGCAGTACTTC. This gives the protein CASMVAGAYEQYF.

The genes are TRBV28 and TRBJ1-1, with 10 bases aligning to TRBD1. In germline, CDR1 is MDHEN, CDR2 SYDVKM. The CDR3 has 16 amino acids. The junction had 11 bases not matched to a gene; V was cut back by 5 bases and J by 5 bases. CDR3 protein: CASSLLGDRGGTEAFF. The CDR3 DNA is TGTGCCAGCAGTCTGCTGGGGGACAGGGGTGGAACTGAAGCTTTCTTT. Together with reference TRBV28 and TRBJ1-1, the CDR3 gives the full variable domain: DVKVTQSSRYLVKRTGEKVFLECVQDMDHENMFWYRQDPGLGLRLIYFSYDVKMKEKGDIPEGYSVSREKKERFSLILESASTNQTSMYLCASSLLGDRGGTEAFFGQGTRLTVV.

This chain uses TRBV4-1 with TRBJ2-1, with D perhaps matching TRBD1 (6 bases). Looked up from germline, CDR1 is MGHRA and CDR2 is YSYEKL. The V end lost 5 bases, the J end lost 9 bases, and 26 bases lay between the germline ends. CDR3 length: 17 amino acids. As DNA, the CDR3 is TGCGCCAGCAGCTCCCTGCTAGGGGAAGGGGGTCGTGGTGAGCAGTTCTTC. Encoded protein: CASSSLLGEGGRGEQFF.

The J gene is TRBJ1-3, the V gene TRBV18; no definite D call. V lost 5 bases, J lost 4 bases, and 12 bases lay in between. The CDR3 runs to 14 residues. CDR1 is KGHSH, CDR2 LQKENI, per germline. DNA for the CDR3: TGTGCCAGCTCATTTGCAGTGTCAGGAAACACCATATATTTT. Amino acids: CASSFAVSGNTIYF. The full variable domain, its missing parts supplied by reference TRBV18 and TRBJ1-3, is NAGVMQNPRHLVRRRGQEARLRCSPMKGHSHVYWYRQLPEEGLKFMVYLQKENIIDESGMPKERFSAEFPKEGPSILRIQQVVRGDSAAYFCASSFAVSGNTIYFGEGSWLTVV.

This sequence joins TRBV7-2 and TRBJ1-5, with D uncertain. This CDR3 contains 15 residues. V dropped 2 bases and J dropped 3 bases, with 11 bases sitting between them. Germline CDR1 and CDR2: SGHTA and FQGNSA. CDR3 in DNA: TGTGCCAGCAGCTTATCCGGGTCCCCCAATCAGCCCCAGCATTTT. It is translated as CASSLSGSPNQPQHF. Drawing the rest from reference TRBV7-2 and TRBJ1-5, the complete variable domain is GAGVSQSPSNKVTEKGKDVELRCDPISGHTALYWYRQSLGQGLEFLIYFQGNSAPDKSGLPSDRFSAERTGGSVSTLTIQRTQQEDSAVYLCASSLSGSPNQPQHFGDGTRLSIL.

The chain carries TRBV7-2 and TRBJ2-7; 7 positions agree with TRBD1. Germline CDR1 is SGHTA and CDR2 is FQGNSA. The CDR3 sequence is 17 residues long. V lost 0 bases and J lost 0; bases outside the gene matches: 8. This chain's CDR3 is CASSLAQTGTFSYEQYF. The CDR3, as DNA: TGTGCCAGCAGCTTAGCGCAGACAGGGACCTTCTCCTACGAGCAGTACTTC.

This chain connects TRBV9 to TRBJ2-5, with TRBD1 as a possible D gene (5 bases). The end of the DNA is better explained by TRBJ2-7, so the J call may be wrong. This CDR3 contains 14 residues. Germline assignment: CDR1 SGDLS and CDR2 YYNGEE. The CDR3 DNA is TGTGCCAGCAGCGTAGGTGACAGCTCCTACGAGCAGTACTTC. Translating gives CASSVGDSSYEQYF.

CDR3 protein: CASSEGAGGYTF. The CDR3 DNA is TGTGCCAGCAGTGAGGGGGCTGGAGGCTACACCTTC. J is TRBJ1-2 and V is TRBV6-1; D possibly corresponds to TRBD1 (6 bases). Between the trimmed V and J ends, which lost 3 bases and 8 bases, there was a span of 10 bases. The CDR3 covers 12 residues. In germline, CDR1 is MNHNS, CDR2 SASEGT.

The rearrangement links TRBV19 to TRBJ2-1; 10 bases align to TRBD2. V dropped 3 bases and J dropped 9; count of bases not matched to a gene: 11. Germline CDR1 LNHDA, CDR2 SQIVND (reference sequence). This CDR3 comprises 16 residues. The CDR3 nucleotides are TGTGCCAGTAGTATTCGTTCTAGCGGGAGCTCAGGTGAGCAGTTCTTC. It translates to CASSIRSSGSSGEQFF.

The chain carries TRBV5-1 and TRBJ2-1; 11 bases line up with TRBD2. This CDR3 is 15 amino acids long. The J segment lost 7 bases and the V segment lost 4 bases, leaving 7 bases of the junction unmatched. Germline V gene lookup returns CDR1 SGHRS and CDR2 YFSETQ. CDR3 sequence (DNA): TGCGCCAGCAGCCGGGGGACTAGCGGACCTAATGAGCAGTTCTTC. Translated, it gives CASSRGTSGPNEQFF. The full variable domain, completed using reference TRBV5-1 and TRBJ2-1, is KAGVTQTPRYLIKTRGQQVTLSCSPISGHRSVSWYQQTPGQGLQFLFEYFSETQRNKGNFPGRFSGRQFSNSRSEMNVSTLELGDSALYLCASSRGTSGPNEQFFGPGTRLTVL.

CDR3 residues: CASSLEGLAGFTDTQYF. CDR3 nucleotides: TGCGCCAGCAGCTTGGAAGGACTAGCGGGATTCACAGATACGCAGTATTTT. The chain has TRBV5-1 and TRBJ2-3; 12 bases are a match to TRBD2. The CDR3 runs 17 residues. The J segment lost 2 bases and the V segment lost 0 bases, leaving 4 bases of the junction unmatched. CDR1 is SGHRS and CDR2 is YFSETQ in the germline V gene.

V usage is TRBV6-6 and J usage is TRBJ2-1; D possibly corresponds to TRBD1 (6 bases). The V gene's germline CDR1 is MNHNY and CDR2 SVGAGI (reference sequence). The CDR3 length is 13 residues. V lost 6 bases to trimming and J lost 4 bases, with 10 bases between them. As DNA, the CDR3 is TGTGCCAGCAGCAGGACAGCTTACAATGAGCAGTTCTTC. Residues: CASSRTAYNEQFF.

This chain joins TRBV2 and TRBJ2-3; 10 bases line up with TRBD2. Germline CDR1 and CDR2: SNHLY and FYNNEI. The J segment lost 7 bases and the V segment lost 1 base, leaving 8 bases of the junction unmatched. The CDR3 spans 16 residues. The CDR3 loop reads CASSEGLAGDSYTQYF. As DNA, the CDR3 is TGTGCCAGCAGTGAAGGGCTAGCGGGAGATTCGTATACGCAGTATTTT.

The gene calls are TRBV6-1 and TRBJ2-2; TRBD2 matches at 8 bases. V was pared by 2 bases and J by 3 bases, with 5 bases of the junction left unmatched. Per the germline V gene, CDR1 is MNHNS and CDR2 is SASEGT. The CDR3 consists of 16 residues. Written as DNA, the CDR3 is TGTGCCAGCAGTGAACGGGGGGGCGCGGACACCGGGGAGCTGTTTTTT. This translates into CASSERGGADTGELFF.

This chain connects TRBV11-2 to TRBJ2-5; TRBD1 matches at 9 bases. CDR1 and CDR2 (germline): SGHAT, FQNNGV. Trimming took 7 bases from V and 3 from J; bases not matched to a gene: 3. The CDR3 contains 13 residues. CDR3 residues: CASTRTGEETQYF. The CDR3 bases are TGTGCCAGCACAAGGACAGGGGAAGAGACCCAGTACTTC.

V and J are TRBV27 and TRBJ2-7; 10 bases are shared with TRBD2. This CDR3 is built from 14 residues. Looked up from germline, CDR1 is MNHEY and CDR2 is SMNVEV (reference sequence). Losses at the gene ends were 5 bases for V and 3 bases for J; bases not matched to a gene: 4. This chain's CDR3 is CASSPSSGGYEQYF. DNA of the CDR3: TGTGCCAGCAGTCCGTCTAGCGGGGGCTACGAGCAGTACTTC.

The CDR3 spells CASSFRSGRYEQYF. The CDR3 DNA reads as TGTGCCTCCTCATTTAGGAGCGGGCGCTACGAGCAGTACTTC. This sequence joins TRBV5-6 and TRBJ2-7; D perhaps matches TRBD2 (6 bases). Germline V gene data show CDR1 as SGHDT and CDR2 as YYEEEE. V was clipped by 10 bases and J by 3 bases, with 20 bases between them. CDR3 length equals 14 residues.

This clone was picked up a small number of times. This sequence joins TRBV28 and TRBJ1-4, with a possible D match to TRBD1 (6 bases). V was pared by 3 bases and J by 6 bases, with 11 bases between. The CDR3 covers 14 residues. Germline CDR1 MDHEN, CDR2 SYDVKM. CDR3 amino acids: CASSLSGGHEKLFF. The CDR3 region has the DNA TGTGCCAGCAGTTTGTCGGGGGGCCATGAAAAACTGTTTTTT.

The genes are TRBV28 and TRBJ1-1, with D possibly being TRBD1 (5 bases). The CDR3 length is 15 residues. Per germline, CDR1 MDHEN and CDR2 SYDVKM. Trimming took off 4 bases at V and 0 bases at J, with 12 bases between the two ends. The CDR3 region is CASSYGGAMNTEAFF. CDR3 nucleotide sequence: TGTGCCAGCAGTTACGGAGGGGCAATGAACACTGAAGCTTTCTTT.

The V call is TRBV28, the J call TRBJ2-5, with 8 bases lining up with TRBD2. This CDR3 is built from 16 residues. Germline CDR1 reads MDHEN; CDR2 reads SYDVKM. The V and J ends lost 5 bases and 4 bases, in that order; junction bases with no gene match: 12. CDR3 protein: CASSARGAGVRETQYF. Written as DNA, the CDR3 is TGTGCCAGCAGTGCCCGTGGAGCGGGAGTTCGAGAGACCCAGTACTTC.

The CDR3 loop is CASSSSEGGMSYNEQFF. CDR3 bases: TGTGCCAGCAGTTCCTCTGAGGGAGGCATGTCCTACAATGAGCAGTTCTTC. The chain is built from TRBV28 and TRBJ2-1, with TRBD2 as a possible D gene (6 bases). The CDR3 sequence is 17 residues long. Germline V gene lookup returns CDR1 MDHEN and CDR2 SYDVKM. Trimming shortened V by 4 bases and J by 1 base, and 17 bases separated the two germline ends.

This clone has only one observation. The rearrangement links TRBV6-6 to TRBJ1-3; D not certain. Germline CDR1 MNHNY, CDR2 SVGAGI (reference sequence). V lost 8 bases to trimming and J lost 1 base, with 6 bases between them. The CDR3 totals 12 residues. In DNA form, the CDR3 reads TGTGCCAGCGACAATTCTGGAAACACCATATATTTT. This codes for CASDNSGNTIYF.

The chain joins TRBV28 to TRBJ2-5, with D perhaps matching TRBD2 (5 bases). This CDR3 contains 12 residues. The germline gives CDR1 MDHEN, CDR2 SYDVKM. The V gene lost 8 bases and the J gene lost 3 bases, with 10 bases spanning the gap. CDR3 sequence: CASAGGEETQYF. The CDR3, as DNA: TGTGCCAGCGCGGGCGGAGAAGAGACCCAGTACTTC. The full variable domain, rest sourced from reference TRBV28 and TRBJ2-5, is DVKVTQSSRYLVKRTGEKVFLECVQDMDHENMFWYRQDPGLGLRLIYFSYDVKMKEKGDIPEGYSVSREKKERFSLILESASTNQTSMYLCASAGGEETQYFGPGTRLLVL.